The 10 T cell receptor beta chains below all came from one sample that was sequenced in a study of cytomegalovirus exposure and HLA in healthy donors. It was with 60 Vbeta and 13 Jbeta primers that the PCR ran. Sequencing was performed with immunoSEQ multiplex PCR; in TCRdb, only in-frame clones are kept and a portion is missing. The sample shows more than 200,000 clones, 85% of them seen only once. Sequencing was performed on PBMCs. Source of these receptors: a human donor in good health.

The chain is built from TRBV5-5 and TRBJ2-5, with 9 nucleotides matching TRBD2. From germline, CDR1 is SGHKS and CDR2 YYEKEE (reference sequence). J gave up 3 bases and V 4 bases, and 4 bases lay outside the gene matches. The CDR3 spans 14 residues. In DNA, the CDR3 is TGTGCCAGCAGCCAAGCGGGGGGAAAAGAGACCCAGTACTTC. Translating gives CASSQAGGKETQYF.

This chain links TRBV5-4 with TRBJ2-4; possibly TRBD1 for D (5 bases). Trimming took off 0 bases at V and 1 base at J, with 14 bases between the two ends. Looked up from germline, CDR1 is SGHNT and CDR2 is YYREEE (reference sequence). The CDR3 length is 17 residues. The CDR3 DNA reads TGTGCCAGCAGCTTGGAAGGTGGGGCCGGGGCCAAAAACATTCAGTACTTC. Its translation is CASSLEGGAGAKNIQYF.

V is TRBV5-1 and J is TRBJ2-3; D not resolved. V gave up 0 bases and J gave up 4 bases, with 6 bases separating them. The CDR3 is 13 amino acids. Per the germline V gene, CDR1 is SGHRS and CDR2 is YFSETQ. The DNA for the CDR3 is TGCGCCAGCAGCTTGGTATCCCCAGATACGCAGTATTTT. It yields the protein CASSLVSPDTQYF.

This clone was seen once. The CDR3 DNA reads TGTGCCAGCACCCCCCGGGACACCAACAATGGGGAACTGTTTTTT. Protein: CASTPRDTNNGELFF. The rearrangement uses TRBV9 and TRBJ1-4; D is possibly TRBD1 (6 bases). Germline CDR1 and CDR2: SGDLS and YYNGEE. V gave up 6 bases and J gave up 12 bases, with 24 bases separating them. The CDR3 has 15 residues.

V usage is TRBV6-5 and J usage is TRBJ1-2, with a weak D call TRBD1 (5 bases). The CDR3 is 13 residues long. CDR1 and CDR2 (germline): MNHEY, SVGAGI. The germline V and J ends were trimmed by 4 bases and 8 bases, with 14 bases remaining between them. The CDR3, as DNA: TGTGCCAGCAGTTTGATAGGGGAAAGGGGCTACACCTTC. This sequence encodes CASSLIGERGYTF.

The rearrangement uses TRBV7-2 and TRBJ1-1; weak D call: TRBD1 (5 bases). V was cut by 4 bases and J by 4 bases, with 13 bases left in between. The CDR3 totals 14 residues. Germline V lookup: CDR1 SGHTA, CDR2 FQGNSA. The chain's CDR3 is CASSSSWGGTEAFF. The CDR3 DNA follows: TGTGCCAGCAGCTCAAGTTGGGGGGGCACTGAAGCTTTCTTT.

The chain carries TRBV28 and TRBJ2-5; 9 bases map to TRBD2. The trim removed 2 bases at V and 9 bases at J, leaving 7 bases unmatched. This CDR3 has 14 residues. The germline gives CDR1 MDHEN, CDR2 SYDVKM. The CDR3 sequence: CASSLAGGLQSQYF. The CDR3 nucleotides are TGTGCCAGCAGTTTAGCGGGGGGGCTGCAATCCCAGTACTTC.

The chain links TRBV4-3 to TRBJ2-7; TRBD1 matches at 8 bases. Germline lookup yields CDR1 LGHNA and CDR2 YSLEER. The CDR3 loop spans 16 amino acids. V lost 0 bases to trimming and J lost 6 bases; unmatched junction nucleotides: 10. CDR3 loop: CASSQDSGAGGGEQYF. For the CDR3, the DNA is TGCGCCAGCAGCCAAGATTCGGGGGCAGGGGGCGGCGAGCAGTACTTC.

The rearrangement joins TRBV5-4 to TRBJ2-1, with D maybe TRBD2 (6 bases). In germline, CDR1 is SGHNT, CDR2 YYREEE (reference sequence). Trimming removed 5 bases from V and 8 bases from J, with 23 bases in between. The CDR3 extends over 16 amino acids. The CDR3, as DNA: TGTGCCAGCAGGTACCGCGTGGGTGGGACTGTCGATGAGCAGTTCTTC. It codes for CASRYRVGGTVDEQFF.

V gene TRBV15 combines with J gene TRBJ2-7, with TRBD1 matching 9 bases. Trimming at V came to 3 bases and at J to 1 base, leaving 1 base not matched to a gene. This CDR3 has 14 residues. The germline V gene has CDR1 LNHNV and CDR2 YYDKDF (reference sequence). The CDR3 nucleotides are TGTGCCACCAGCAGGGACAGGGGATCCTACGAGCAGTACTTC. The encoded protein is CATSRDRGSYEQYF.